The clone carrying this TCR beta chain has a handful of counts. The entry originates in a study of cytomegalovirus exposure and HLA in healthy donors. PCR amplification relied on 60 Vbeta primers (plus 13 Jbeta primers). TCRdb's table, derived via immunoSEQ multiplex PCR, lists solely in-frame clones and lacks some. The sample records approximately 180,000 clones, 81% being singletons. The trim removed 3 bases at V and 8 bases at J, leaving 5 bases unmatched. The CDR3 contains 12 residues. The germline V gene encodes CDR1 GTSNPN and CDR2 SVGIG (reference sequence). The origin of this receptor is a woman aged 18-29 years in good health and CMV-seropositive. Material for sequencing was PBMCs. The V and J genes are TRBV30 and TRBJ1-2; 8 bases map to TRBD1. The CDR3 sequence: CAWRDRGVGYTF. CDR3 in DNA: TGTGCCTGGAGAGACAGGGGAGTCGGCTACACCTTC.